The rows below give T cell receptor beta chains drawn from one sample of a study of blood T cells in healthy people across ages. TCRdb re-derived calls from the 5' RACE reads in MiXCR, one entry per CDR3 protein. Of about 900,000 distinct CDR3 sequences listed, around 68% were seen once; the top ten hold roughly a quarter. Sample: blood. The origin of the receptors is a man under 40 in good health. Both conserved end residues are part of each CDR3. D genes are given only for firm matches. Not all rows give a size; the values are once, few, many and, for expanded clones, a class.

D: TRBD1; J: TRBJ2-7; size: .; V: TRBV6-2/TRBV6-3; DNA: TGTGCCAGCAGAAGCCCCGGGACAGGGAGGCGCGAGCAGTACTTC; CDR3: CASRSPGTGRREQYF
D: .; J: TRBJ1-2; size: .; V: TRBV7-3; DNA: TGTGCCAGCAGCCCTTCCCACAGGGAGATCGATGGCTACACCTTC; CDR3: CASSPSHREIDGYTF
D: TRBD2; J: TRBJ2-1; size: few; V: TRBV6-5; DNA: TGTGCCAGCAGTTATGTTCAAGCGGGGGGTAACAATGAGCAGTTCTTC; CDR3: CASSYVQAGGNNEQFF
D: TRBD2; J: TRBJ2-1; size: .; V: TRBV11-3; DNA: TGTGCCAGCAGCTTAGATCGGGGGGGTCGGGATGAGCAGTTCTTC; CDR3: CASSLDRGGRDEQFF
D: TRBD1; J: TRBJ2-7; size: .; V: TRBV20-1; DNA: TGCAGTGCTAGAGGTCGGGACAGCACCTACGAGCAGTACTTC; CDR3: CSARGRDSTYEQYF
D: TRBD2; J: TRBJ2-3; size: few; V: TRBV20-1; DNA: TGCAGTGCTAGTATCGCGGGGGGCACAGATACGCAGTATTTT; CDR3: CSASIAGGTDTQYF
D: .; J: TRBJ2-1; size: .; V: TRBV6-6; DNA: TGTGCCAGCAGCCCGGGACATCCCTACAATGAGCAGTTCTTC; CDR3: CASSPGHPYNEQFF
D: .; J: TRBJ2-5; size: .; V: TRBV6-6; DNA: TGTGCCAGCACCAACGCCGGGGGAGGCCAAGAGACCCAGTACTTC; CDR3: CASTNAGGGQETQYF
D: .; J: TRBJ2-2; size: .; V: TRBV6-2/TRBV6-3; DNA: TGTGCCAGCAGTAACGGGAGACTACGTACTGGGGAGCTGTTTTTT; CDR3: CASSNGRLRTGELFF
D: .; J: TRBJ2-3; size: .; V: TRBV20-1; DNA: TGCGGTGCTCTGACAGTTGCTACGCAGTATTTT; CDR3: CGALTVATQYF
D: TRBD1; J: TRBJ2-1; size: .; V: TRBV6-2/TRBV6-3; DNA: TGTGCCAGCAGTAACAGGGGGAATGAGCAGTTCTTC; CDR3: CASSNRGNEQFF
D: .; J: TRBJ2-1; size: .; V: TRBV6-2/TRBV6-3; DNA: TGTGCCACCGGTCGCGGGCCCTACAATGAGCAGTTCTTC; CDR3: CATGRGPYNEQFF
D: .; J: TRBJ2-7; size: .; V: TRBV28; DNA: TGTGCCAGCAACTCACAGGGTAGCTCCTACGAGCAGTACTTC; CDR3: CASNSQGSSYEQYF
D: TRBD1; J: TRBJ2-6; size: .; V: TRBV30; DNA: TGTGCCTCCGGGACAGGGAGCTCTGGGGCCAACGTCCTGACTTTC; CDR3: CASGTGSSGANVLTF
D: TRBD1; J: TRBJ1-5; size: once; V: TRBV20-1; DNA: TGCAGTGCTAGAGATTGGACAGGAGTATCGGCAGGCAATCAGCCCCAGCATTTT; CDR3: CSARDWTGVSAGNQPQHF
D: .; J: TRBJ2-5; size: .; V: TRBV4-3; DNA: TGCGCCAGCAGCCGGAAGTCGGGCACTCAAGAGACCCAGTACTTC; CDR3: CASSRKSGTQETQYF
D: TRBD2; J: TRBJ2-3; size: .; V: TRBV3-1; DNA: TGTGCCAGCAGCCAAGCCGCGGGGGGGCCCGGAGATACGCAGTATTTT; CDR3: CASSQAAGGPGDTQYF
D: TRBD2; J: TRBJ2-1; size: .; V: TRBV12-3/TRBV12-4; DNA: TGTGCCAGCAGGTCAGGGGCGGGGGGGCCAGTTAATGAGCAGTTCTTC; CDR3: CASRSGAGGPVNEQFF
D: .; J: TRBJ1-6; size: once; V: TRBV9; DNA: TGTGCCAGCAGCCTTGGGGCAGGGAGATCACCCCTCCACTTT; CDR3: CASSLGAGRSPLHF
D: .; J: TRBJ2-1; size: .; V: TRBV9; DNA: TGTGCCAGCAGCGCCGGGGCACCTAATAATGAGCAGTTCTTC; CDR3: CASSAGAPNNEQFF
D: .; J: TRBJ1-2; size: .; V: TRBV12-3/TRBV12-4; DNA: TGTGCCAGCAGTTTAGAGGGGCGCTGGTATGGCTACACCTTC; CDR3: CASSLEGRWYGYTF
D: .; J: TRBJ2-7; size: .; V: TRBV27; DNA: TGTGCCAGCAGTTTAATTCGGGCAGGGGGGACCTACGGGCAGTACTTC; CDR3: CASSLIRAGGTYGQYF
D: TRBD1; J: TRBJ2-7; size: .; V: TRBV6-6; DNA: TGTGCCAGCAGTTTCCGAGACAGGGGCAGCGAGCAGTACTTC; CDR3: CASSFRDRGSEQYF
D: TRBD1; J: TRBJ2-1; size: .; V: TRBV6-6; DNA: TGTGCCAGCAGTAACCGCGGACAGGGTTCCTACAATGAGCAGTTCTTC; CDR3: CASSNRGQGSYNEQFF
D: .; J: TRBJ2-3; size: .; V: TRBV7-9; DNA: TGTGCCAGCAGCTACTCCAGGCCCTACACAGATACGCAGTATTTT; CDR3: CASSYSRPYTDTQYF
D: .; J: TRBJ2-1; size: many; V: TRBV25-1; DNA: TGTGCCATCAGTACCTACAATGAGCAGTTCTTC; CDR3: CAISTYNEQFF
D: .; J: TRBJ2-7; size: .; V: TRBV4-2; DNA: TGTGCCAGCAGCCAAGTCCACTCGCAGACCAACGAGCAGTACTTC; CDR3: CASSQVHSQTNEQYF
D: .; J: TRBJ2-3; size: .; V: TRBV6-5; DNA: TGTGCCAGCCACCGGACAGTTTCTAGCACAGATACGCAGTATTTT; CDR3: CASHRTVSSTDTQYF
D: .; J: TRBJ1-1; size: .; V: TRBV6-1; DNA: TGTGCCAGCAGTCTTGAAGCTTTCTTT; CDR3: CASSLEAFF
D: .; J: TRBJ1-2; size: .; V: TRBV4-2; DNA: TGTGCCAGCAGCCAAGTGGAGGACAGAATCTATGGCTACACCTTC; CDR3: CASSQVEDRIYGYTF
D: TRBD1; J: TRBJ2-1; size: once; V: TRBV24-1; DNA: TGTGCCATCAGTCAGACAGGGTCCTACAATGAGCAGTTCTTC; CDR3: CAISQTGSYNEQFF
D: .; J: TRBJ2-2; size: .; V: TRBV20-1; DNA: TGCAGTGCGGAGGGAGGCAGGGTTAACACCGGGGAGCTGTTTTTT; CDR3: CSAEGGRVNTGELFF
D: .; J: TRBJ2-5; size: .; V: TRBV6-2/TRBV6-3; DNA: TGTGCCAGCAGCAAACGGACAGTTCAAGAGACCCAGTACTTC; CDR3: CASSKRTVQETQYF
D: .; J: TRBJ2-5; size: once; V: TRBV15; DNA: TGTGCCACCAGCAGAGGTGGGGGAGAAGAGACCCAGTACTTC; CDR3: CATSRGGGEETQYF
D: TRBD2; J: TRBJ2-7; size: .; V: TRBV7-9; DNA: TGTGCCAGCAGCCCCTTACTGGTGGTAGCGGGGGATGGCTACGAGCAGTACTTC; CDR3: CASSPLLVVAGDGYEQYF
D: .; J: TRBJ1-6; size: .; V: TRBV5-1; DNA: TGCGCCAGCAGTTTCTCCGATTCACCCCTCCACTTT; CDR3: CASSFSDSPLHF
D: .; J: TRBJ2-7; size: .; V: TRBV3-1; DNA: TGTGCCAGCAGCCAAGATGAAGTCAAGCAGTACTTC; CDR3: CASSQDEVKQYF
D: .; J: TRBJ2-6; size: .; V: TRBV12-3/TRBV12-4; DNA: TGTGCCAGCAGTTTCCCCCGGGGTAATTCTGGGGCCAACGTCCTGACTTTC; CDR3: CASSFPRGNSGANVLTF
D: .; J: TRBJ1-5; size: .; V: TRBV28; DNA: TGTGCCAGCCGAGAATTTAGCAATCAGCCCCAGCATTTT; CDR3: CASREFSNQPQHF
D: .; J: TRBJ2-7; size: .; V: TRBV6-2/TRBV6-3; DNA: TGTGCCAGCGATCACGGGGGTTACGAGCAGTACTTC; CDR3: CASDHGGYEQYF